This T cell receptor beta chain was identified during a study of technical replicates of blood from several donors. Data came from immunoSEQ multiplex PCR; TCRdb stores just in-frame clones and leaves some out. The table shows approximately 89,000 clones, with approximately 93% occurring only once. This clone was seen once. Germline V CDR1 and CDR2: MNHNS, SASEGT. Trimming cost V 4 bases and J 0 bases, with 9 bases left between them. The length of the CDR3 is 15 residues. The specimen sequenced was T cells isolated from PBMCs. The chain combines TRBV6-1 with TRBJ1-4; D ambiguous. This clonotype originated in a human donor in good health. CDR3 nucleotide sequence: TGTGCCAGCAGTGCGACGGGTGCAACTAATGAAAAACTGTTTTTT. Protein product: CASSATGATNEKLFF.